The subject of this entry is one T cell receptor beta chain. The target antigen is unknown. Per sample, a minimum of 6 million PBMCs were isolated. The authors extracted at least 5.5 micrograms of total RNA per sample. The data are from a study of blood T cells in healthy people across ages. Notes on the study in general: When set beside aged donors, long-lived donors presented more naive CD4+ cells and higher diversity.

PCR was performed a second time for 7 to 11 cycles using a sample-barcoded 5' primer and a J-beta primer mix. TCRdb used MiXCR to reprocess the 5' RACE reads, holding one entry per CDR3 protein. The sample shows more than 1 million distinct CDR3 sequences, under 45% of them seen only once. The sequenced sample consisted of blood. The sequence was collected from a woman between 55 and 75 years old in good health.

CDR3 in amino acids: CASSEVPGRSNNEQFF. The DNA for the CDR3 is TGTGCCAGCAGTGAGGTACCAGGACGATCAAACAATGAGCAGTTCTTC. This rearrangement joins TRBV2 to TRBJ2-1, with D hard to call. Trimming stripped 3 bases from V and 5 bases from J, with 17 bases between. The length of the CDR3 is 16 residues. The germline V gene encodes CDR1 SNHLY and CDR2 FYNNEI.